One sample yielded the 14 T cell receptor beta chains listed below, sequenced in a study of blood T cell repertoires in COVID-19. The data were produced by immunoSEQ multiplex PCR, yet TCRdb's version contains in-frame clones alone and is incomplete. The data contain more than 250,000 clones, 88% of them singletons. The sequenced sample consisted of peripheral blood. The receptors derive from a woman aged 25-40 years with COVID-19, enrolled during active disease.

The gene calls are TRBV27 and TRBJ2-3; 11 bases are shared with TRBD2. The length of the CDR3 is 17 residues. The germline gives CDR1 MNHEY, CDR2 SMNVEV (reference sequence). V gave up 3 bases and J gave up 4 bases; unmatched junction bases: 9. The CDR3 loop is CASSFGGSGGAPDTQYF. Here the CDR3 DNA reads TGTGCCAGCAGTTTTGGGGGTAGCGGGGGGGCGCCAGATACGCAGTATTTT.

This clone is a singleton in its sample. This rearrangement joins TRBV6-1 to TRBJ1-6; no clear D gene. V lost 1 base and J 10 bases, leaving 14 bases between the germline ends. This CDR3 is 15 amino acids long. The germline V gene encodes CDR1 MNHNS and CDR2 SASEGT. Here the CDR3 DNA reads TGTGCCAGCAGTGAAGTGGCAGCGGAGGTGTCACCCCTCCACTTT. Protein sequence: CASSEVAAEVSPLHF.

The chain couples TRBV3-1 (or the pseudogene TRBV3-2) to TRBJ2-7, with 8 nucleotides matching TRBD2. The CDR3 has 15 residues. J gave up 12 bases and V 0 bases, and 13 bases lay outside the gene matches. CDR1 and CDR2 (germline): LGHDT, YNNKEL (reference sequence). The CDR3 DNA reads as TGTGCCAGCAGCCAAGAGAAAGCGGGGGATCTAATAGGGTACTTC. This encodes CASSQEKAGDLIGYF.

CDR3 DNA: TGTGCCAGTCAGAAGGAGCGCCATGGCTACACCTTC. It translates to CASQKERHGYTF. The chain combines TRBV7-9 with TRBJ1-2; D gene uncertain. The ends were cut back, 9 bases at V and 6 bases at J, with 14 bases in the middle. Germline V gene data show CDR1 as SEHNR and CDR2 as FQNEAQ (reference sequence). The CDR3 consists of 12 residues.

In this sample, this clone turned up once. The chain uses TRBV28 and TRBJ1-6; D perhaps matches TRBD1 (5 bases). V shed 4 bases and J shed 7 bases, with 8 bases lying between them. Germline V lookup: CDR1 MDHEN, CDR2 SYDVKM. The CDR3 consists of 13 residues. CDR3 region: CASSSRANSPLHF. The CDR3 nucleotides read TGTGCCAGCAGTTCCAGGGCGAATTCACCCCTCCACTTT.

The rearrangement links TRBV11-3 to TRBJ2-7, with 10 bases aligning to TRBD1. V was pared by 5 bases and J by 5 bases, with 6 bases of the junction left unmatched. This CDR3 comprises 14 residues. Germline V gives CDR1 SGHNT, CDR2 YENEEA. The CDR3 bases are TGTGCCAGCAGCAGACAGGGGGCATACAACGAGCAGTACTTC. This codes for CASSRQGAYNEQYF.

The V and J genes are TRBV28 and TRBJ1-1, with D unresolved. V lost 6 bases to trimming and J lost 2 bases, with 13 bases between them. CDR3 length: 14 residues. CDR1 and CDR2 (germline): MDHEN, SYDVKM. The CDR3 nucleotides are TGTGCCAGCAGGCAGGTTCAAGCAAACACTGAAGCTTTCTTT. Translated: CASRQVQANTEAFF.

The J gene is TRBJ1-3, the V gene TRBV19, with 7 bases aligning to TRBD1. CDR1 is LNHDA and CDR2 is SQIVND in the germline V gene (reference sequence). Trimming removed 6 bases from V and 0 bases from J; junction bases left unmatched: 5. This CDR3 spans 15 amino acids. The DNA of the CDR3 is TGTGCCAGTAGATCAGGGACAGCCTCTGGAAACACCATATATTTT. It specifies CASRSGTASGNTIYF.

The rearrangement joins TRBV7-2 to TRBJ1-2; perhaps TRBD1 as D (6 bases). V was cut by 8 bases and J by 3 bases, with 22 bases left in between. The CDR3 is 16 residues long. CDR1 is SGHTA, CDR2 FQGNSA, per germline. The CDR3 nucleotides are TGTGCCAGCGGGCTACGGATAGGGGGATGGGACTATGGCTACACCTTC. Translating it yields CASGLRIGGWDYGYTF.

V usage is TRBV27 and J usage is TRBJ2-1; TRBD2 might be the D (6 bases). V was shortened by 2 bases and J by 6 bases, with 14 bases between the two germline ends. The CDR3 is 15 amino acids. Germline CDR1 and CDR2: MNHEY and SMNVEV (reference sequence). CDR3 loop: CASSLRGSSGNEQFF. The CDR3 region has the DNA TGTGCCAGCAGTTTAAGGGGAAGTAGCGGCAATGAGCAGTTCTTC.

CDR3 amino acids: CASRRGTGNTGELFF. The CDR3 DNA reads TGTGCCAGCAGACGAGGGACAGGGAATACCGGGGAGCTGTTTTTT. V usage is TRBV9 and J usage is TRBJ2-2; 9 bases agree with TRBD1. This CDR3 spans 15 amino acids. Germline lookup yields CDR1 SGDLS and CDR2 YYNGEE. J gave up 5 bases and V 5 bases, and 7 bases lay outside the gene matches.

Note on this clone: This specimen includes other DNA sequences encoding the same CDR3. V gene TRBV4-3 combines with J gene TRBJ1-1, with TRBD1 as a possible D gene (6 bases). Per the germline V gene, CDR1 is LGHNA and CDR2 is YSLEER. V was trimmed by 0 bases and J by 5 bases, leaving 7 bases between them. The CDR3 contains 13 residues. CDR3 nucleotides: TGCGCCAGCAGCCAAGATAGGGGGACTGAAGCTTTCTTT. Translation gives CASSQDRGTEAFF.

The V call is TRBV25-1, the J call TRBJ2-3; perhaps TRBD2 as D (5 bases). CDR1 and CDR2 from the germline V gene are MGHDK and SYGVNS. The length of the CDR3 is 14 residues. V shed 2 bases and J shed 2 bases, with 8 bases lying between them. This CDR3 is CASSEPGYTDTQYF. The CDR3 nucleotides are TGTGCCAGCAGTGAACCGGGGTACACAGATACGCAGTATTTT.

A single count supports this clone. V and J are TRBV18 and TRBJ1-5; no definite D call. This CDR3 comprises 16 residues. V shed 4 bases and J shed 0 bases, with 13 bases lying between them. Germline V gene sequence: CDR1 KGHSH, CDR2 LQKENI. CDR3 region: CASSQPGGLSNQPQHF. Written as DNA, the CDR3 is TGTGCCAGCTCACAACCGGGAGGTCTTAGCAATCAGCCCCAGCATTTT.